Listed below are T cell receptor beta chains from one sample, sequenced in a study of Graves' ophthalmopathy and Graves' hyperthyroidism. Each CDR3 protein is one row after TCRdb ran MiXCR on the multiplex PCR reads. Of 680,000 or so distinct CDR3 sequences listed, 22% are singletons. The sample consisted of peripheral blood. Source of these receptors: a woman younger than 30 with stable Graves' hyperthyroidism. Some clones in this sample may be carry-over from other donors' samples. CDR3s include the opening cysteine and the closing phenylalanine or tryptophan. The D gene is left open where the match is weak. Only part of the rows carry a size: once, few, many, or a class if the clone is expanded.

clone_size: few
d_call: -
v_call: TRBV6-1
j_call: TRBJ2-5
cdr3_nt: TGTGCCAGCAGTGAGGCCCTCCTCCGGGAGACCCAGTACTTC
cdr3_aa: CASSEALLRETQYF

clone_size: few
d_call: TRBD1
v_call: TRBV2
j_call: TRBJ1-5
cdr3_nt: TGTGCCAGCACGAGGGGGCCACCGGCGAATCAGCCCCAGCATTTT
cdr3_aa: CASTRGPPANQPQHF

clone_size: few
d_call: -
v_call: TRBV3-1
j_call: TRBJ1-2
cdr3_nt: TGTGCCAGCAGCCAAGTGGGGGGGAAGGATGGCTACACCTTC
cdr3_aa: CASSQVGGKDGYTF

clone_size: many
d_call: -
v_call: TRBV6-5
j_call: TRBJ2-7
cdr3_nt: TGTGCCAGCAGTTACGTCGAGGGGGAAGACGAGCAGTACTTC
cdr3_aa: CASSYVEGEDEQYF

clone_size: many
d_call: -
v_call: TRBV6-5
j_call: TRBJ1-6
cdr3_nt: TGTGCCAGCAGTTATGACAGGATCAATTCACCCCTCCACTTT
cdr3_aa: CASSYDRINSPLHF

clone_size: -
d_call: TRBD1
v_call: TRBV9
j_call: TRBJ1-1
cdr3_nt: TGTGCCAGCAGCGTCGGACAGGGGCCCACTGAAGCTTTCTTT
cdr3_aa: CASSVGQGPTEAFF

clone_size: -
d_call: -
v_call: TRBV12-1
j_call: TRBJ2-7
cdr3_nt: TGTGCCAGCAGCTTTCGAAGCACACAATATTTGGGCTCCCAAACAATCACCTACGAGCAGTACTTC
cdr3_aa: CASSFRSTQYLGSQTITYEQYF

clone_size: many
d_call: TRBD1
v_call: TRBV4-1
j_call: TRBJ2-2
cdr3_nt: TGCGCCAGCAGCCACTCGCCCAGACAGGGCGGGACCGGGGAGCTGTTTTTT
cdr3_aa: CASSHSPRQGGTGELFF

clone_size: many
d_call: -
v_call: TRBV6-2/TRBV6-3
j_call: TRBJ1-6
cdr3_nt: TGTGCCAGCAGTTATCGGGACTCCTATAATTCACCCCTCCACTTT
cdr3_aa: CASSYRDSYNSPLHF

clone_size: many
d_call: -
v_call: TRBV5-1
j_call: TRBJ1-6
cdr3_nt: TGCGCCATCGAAGGGTGGGGATTGGACTCACTCCTCCACTTT
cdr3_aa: CAIEGWGLDSLLHF

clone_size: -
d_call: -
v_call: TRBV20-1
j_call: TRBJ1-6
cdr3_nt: TGCAGTGCTAGAGATCCTGAGGACGGGGCTTATAATTCACCCCTCCACTTT
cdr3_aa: CSARDPEDGAYNSPLHF

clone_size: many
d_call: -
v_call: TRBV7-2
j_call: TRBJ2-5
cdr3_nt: TGTGCCAGCAGCCCTGACCCATGGGGGCAAGAGACCCAGTACTTC
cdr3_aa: CASSPDPWGQETQYF

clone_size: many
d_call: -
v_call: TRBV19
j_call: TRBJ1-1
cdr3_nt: TGTGCCAGTAGTACCCAGTTGGGACCAGGGGCTGAAGCTTTCTTT
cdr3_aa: CASSTQLGPGAEAFF

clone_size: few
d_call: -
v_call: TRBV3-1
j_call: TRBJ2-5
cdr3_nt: TGTGCCAGCAGCCAAGCCCTTCCAGGCAGCATCCTAGAGACCCAGTACTTC
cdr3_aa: CASSQALPGSILETQYF

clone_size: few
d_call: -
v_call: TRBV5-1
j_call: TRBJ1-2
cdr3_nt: TGCGCCAGCAGCTTCACGGAGCGATATGGCTACACCTTC
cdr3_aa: CASSFTERYGYTF

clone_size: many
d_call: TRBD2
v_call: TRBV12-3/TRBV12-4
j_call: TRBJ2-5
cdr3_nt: TGTGCATCGGCGGATCTTCTAGCGGGAGGTAACCGGGAGACCCAGTACTTC
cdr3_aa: CASADLLAGGNRETQYF

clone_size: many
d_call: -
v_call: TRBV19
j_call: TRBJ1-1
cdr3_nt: TGTGCCAGTAGTATAAGAGCCCAGAACACTGAAGCTTTCTTT
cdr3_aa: CASSIRAQNTEAFF

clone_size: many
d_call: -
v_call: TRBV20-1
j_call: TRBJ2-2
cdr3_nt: TGCAGTGCTAGAGATCGGGTGGTGATTACCGGGGAGCTGTTTTTT
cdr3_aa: CSARDRVVITGELFF

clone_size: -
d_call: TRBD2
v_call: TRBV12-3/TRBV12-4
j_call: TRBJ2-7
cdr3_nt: TGTGCCAGCAGTTTTCCCACTGAACTAGCGGGGGATCCCTACGAGCAGTACTTC
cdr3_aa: CASSFPTELAGDPYEQYF

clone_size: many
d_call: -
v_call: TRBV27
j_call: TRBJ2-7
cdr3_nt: TGTGCCAGCAGTCAAGACCCCCTCGGGGTAGCAGGAGAGCAGTACTTC
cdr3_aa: CASSQDPLGVAGEQYF

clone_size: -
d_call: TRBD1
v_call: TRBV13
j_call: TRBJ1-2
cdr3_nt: TGTGCCAGCAGCTTAGCGACAGGGAAGAACTATGGCTACACCTTC
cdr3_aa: CASSLATGKNYGYTF

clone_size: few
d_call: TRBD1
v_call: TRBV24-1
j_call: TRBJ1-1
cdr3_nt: TGTGCCACCAGTGACTCCGGACAGGTGAACACTGAAGCTTTCTTT
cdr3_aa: CATSDSGQVNTEAFF

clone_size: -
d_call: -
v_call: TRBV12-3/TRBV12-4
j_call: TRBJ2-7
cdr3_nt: TGTGCCAGCAGTTTTGGGGACGACTCCTACGAGCAGTACTTC
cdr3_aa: CASSFGDDSYEQYF

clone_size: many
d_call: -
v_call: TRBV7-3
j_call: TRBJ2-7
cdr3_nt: TGTGCCAGCAGCTTATCGACAGAACACGAGCAGTACTTC
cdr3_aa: CASSLSTEHEQYF

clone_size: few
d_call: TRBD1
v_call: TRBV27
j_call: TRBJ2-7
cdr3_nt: TGTGCCAGCAGTGGACAGGGGCGCTCCTACGAGCAGTACTTC
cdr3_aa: CASSGQGRSYEQYF

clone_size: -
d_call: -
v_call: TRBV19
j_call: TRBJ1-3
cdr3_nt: TGTGCCAGTAGTTCTCAACCCGGGCCTGGAATACTGGACACCATATATTTT
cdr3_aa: CASSSQPGPGILDTIYF

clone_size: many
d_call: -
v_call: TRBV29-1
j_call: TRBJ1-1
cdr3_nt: TGCAGCGTTGAAGCTGGGAACACTGAAGCTTTCTTT
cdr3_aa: CSVEAGNTEAFF

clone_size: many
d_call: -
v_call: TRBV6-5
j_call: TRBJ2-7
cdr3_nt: TGTGCCAGCAGTTACTCCCCCCCTTTACCGGGACAAGGGGACGAGCAGTACTTC
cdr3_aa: CASSYSPPLPGQGDEQYF

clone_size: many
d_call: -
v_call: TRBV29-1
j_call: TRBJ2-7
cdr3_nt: TGCAGCGTTGAAGGAGCGTTTTCCTACGAGCAGTACTTC
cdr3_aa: CSVEGAFSYEQYF

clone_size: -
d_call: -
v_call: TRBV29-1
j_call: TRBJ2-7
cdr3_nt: TGCAGCGTTGAACACTCCTACGAGCAGTACTTC
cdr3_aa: CSVEHSYEQYF

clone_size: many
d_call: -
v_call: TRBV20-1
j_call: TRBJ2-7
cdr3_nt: TGCAGTGCTCTTGCCGTGGCGGGGCCCCCCCGCGAGCAGTACTTC
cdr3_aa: CSALAVAGPPREQYF

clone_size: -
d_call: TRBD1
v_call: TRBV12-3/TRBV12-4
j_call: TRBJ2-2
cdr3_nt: TGTGCCAGCACCACGGGACAGGGTAACACCGGGGAGCTGTTTTTT
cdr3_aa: CASTTGQGNTGELFF

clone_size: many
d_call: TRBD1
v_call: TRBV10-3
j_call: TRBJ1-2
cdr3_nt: TGTGCCATCCCTAGGGAGGGGGCGAACTATGGCTACACCTTC
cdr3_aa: CAIPREGANYGYTF

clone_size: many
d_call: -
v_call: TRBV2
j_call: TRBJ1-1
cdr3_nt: TGTGCCAGCAGGGGAGTGGGGGGAGGAACCACTGAAGCTTTCTTT
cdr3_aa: CASRGVGGGTTEAFF

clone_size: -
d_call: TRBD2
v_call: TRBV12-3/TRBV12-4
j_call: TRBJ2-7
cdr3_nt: TGTGCCAGCAGTTTAGCCCGACTAGCGGGAGCCGGCGAGCAGTACTTC
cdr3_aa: CASSLARLAGAGEQYF

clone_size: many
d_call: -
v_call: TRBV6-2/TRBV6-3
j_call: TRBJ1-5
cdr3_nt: TGTGCCAGCAGTTACGGGGCCAGGAATCAGCCCCAGCATTTT
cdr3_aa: CASSYGARNQPQHF

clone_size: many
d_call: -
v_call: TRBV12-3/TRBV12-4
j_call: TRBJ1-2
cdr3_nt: TGTGCCAGCAGTTTGGTTGGGGGAAGCTACACCTTC
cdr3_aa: CASSLVGGSYTF

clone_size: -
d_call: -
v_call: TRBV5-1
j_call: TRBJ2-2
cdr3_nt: TGCGCCTCGCAGGAGACAGCCGCGAACACCGGGGAGCTGTTTTTT
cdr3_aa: CASQETAANTGELFF

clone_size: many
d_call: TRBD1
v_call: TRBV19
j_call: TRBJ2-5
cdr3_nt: TGTGCCAGTAGTGACCGGGACAGGGGTGCCCAAGAGACCCAGTACTTC
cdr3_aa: CASSDRDRGAQETQYF

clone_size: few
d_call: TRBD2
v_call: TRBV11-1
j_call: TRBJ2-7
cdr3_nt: TGTGCCAGCAGCCCCCAGACTAGCGGGTTTTCCTACGAGCAGTACTTC
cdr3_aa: CASSPQTSGFSYEQYF